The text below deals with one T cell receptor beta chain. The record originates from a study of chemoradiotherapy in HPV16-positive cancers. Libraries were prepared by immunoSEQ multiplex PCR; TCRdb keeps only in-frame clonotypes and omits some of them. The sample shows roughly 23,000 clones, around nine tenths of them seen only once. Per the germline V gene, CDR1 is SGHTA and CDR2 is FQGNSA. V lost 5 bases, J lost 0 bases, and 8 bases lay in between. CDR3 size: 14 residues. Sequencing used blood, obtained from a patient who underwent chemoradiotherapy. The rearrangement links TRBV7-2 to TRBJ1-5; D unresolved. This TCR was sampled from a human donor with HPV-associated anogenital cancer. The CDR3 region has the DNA TGTGCCAGCAGCAATAAATATAGCAATCAGCCCCAGCATTTT. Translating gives CASSNKYSNQPQHF.